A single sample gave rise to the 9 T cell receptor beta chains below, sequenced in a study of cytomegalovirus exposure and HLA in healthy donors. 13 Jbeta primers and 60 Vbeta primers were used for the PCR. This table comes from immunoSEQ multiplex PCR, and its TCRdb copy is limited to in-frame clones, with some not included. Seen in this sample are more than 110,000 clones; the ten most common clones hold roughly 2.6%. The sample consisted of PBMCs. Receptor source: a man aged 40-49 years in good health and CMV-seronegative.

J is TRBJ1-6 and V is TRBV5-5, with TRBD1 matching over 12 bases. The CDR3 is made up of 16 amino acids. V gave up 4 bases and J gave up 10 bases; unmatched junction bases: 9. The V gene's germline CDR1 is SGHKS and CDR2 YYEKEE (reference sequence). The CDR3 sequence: CASSLGTGTGGSPLHF. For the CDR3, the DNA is TGTGCCAGCAGCCTAGGAACCGGGACAGGGGGCTCACCCCTCCACTTT.

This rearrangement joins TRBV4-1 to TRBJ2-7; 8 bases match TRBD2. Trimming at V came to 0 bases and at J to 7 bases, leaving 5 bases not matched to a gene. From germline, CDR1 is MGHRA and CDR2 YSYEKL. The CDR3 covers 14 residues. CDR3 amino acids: CASSQDTGGREQYF. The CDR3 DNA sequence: TGCGCCAGCAGCCAAGATACGGGGGGGAGAGAGCAGTACTTC.

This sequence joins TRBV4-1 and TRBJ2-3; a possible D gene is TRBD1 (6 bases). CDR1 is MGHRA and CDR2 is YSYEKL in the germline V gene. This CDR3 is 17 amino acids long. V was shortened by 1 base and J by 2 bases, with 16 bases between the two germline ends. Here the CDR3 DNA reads TGCGCCAGCAGCCAAGCACGCGGACAGAAGGACACAGATACGCAGTATTTT. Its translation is CASSQARGQKDTDTQYF.

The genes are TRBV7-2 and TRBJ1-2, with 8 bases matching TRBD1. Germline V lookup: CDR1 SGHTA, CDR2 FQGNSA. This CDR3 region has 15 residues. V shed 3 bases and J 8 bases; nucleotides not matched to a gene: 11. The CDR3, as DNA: TGTGCCAGCAGCTTTGTCACAGGGGGAAACAAGGGCTACACCTTC. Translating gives CASSFVTGGNKGYTF.

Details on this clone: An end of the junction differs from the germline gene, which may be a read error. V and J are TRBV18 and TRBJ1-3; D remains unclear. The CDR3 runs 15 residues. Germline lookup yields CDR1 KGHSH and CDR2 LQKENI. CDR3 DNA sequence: TGTGCCAGCTCACCACGAGGGATTTGGCTACAAAAGGTGGGTTTT. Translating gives CASSPRGIWLQKVGF.

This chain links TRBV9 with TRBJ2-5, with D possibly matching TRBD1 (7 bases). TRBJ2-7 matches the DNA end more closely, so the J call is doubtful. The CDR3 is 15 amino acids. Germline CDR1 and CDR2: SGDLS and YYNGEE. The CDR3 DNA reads TGTGCCAGCAGCGTAGCGCCAGGGGGGACTTACGAGCAGTACTTC. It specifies CASSVAPGGTYEQYF.

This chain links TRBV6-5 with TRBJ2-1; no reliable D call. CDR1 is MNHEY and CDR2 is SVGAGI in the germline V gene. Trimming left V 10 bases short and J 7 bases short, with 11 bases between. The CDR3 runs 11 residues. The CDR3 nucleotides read TGTGCCATCTCAGGTGGGAATGAGCAGTTCTTC. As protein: CAISGGNEQFF.

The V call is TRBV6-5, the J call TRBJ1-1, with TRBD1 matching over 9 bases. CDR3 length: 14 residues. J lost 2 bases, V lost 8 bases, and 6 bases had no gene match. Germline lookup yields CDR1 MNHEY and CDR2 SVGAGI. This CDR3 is CASWRTGVNTEAFF. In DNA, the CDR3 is TGTGCCAGCTGGAGGACAGGGGTTAACACTGAAGCTTTCTTT.

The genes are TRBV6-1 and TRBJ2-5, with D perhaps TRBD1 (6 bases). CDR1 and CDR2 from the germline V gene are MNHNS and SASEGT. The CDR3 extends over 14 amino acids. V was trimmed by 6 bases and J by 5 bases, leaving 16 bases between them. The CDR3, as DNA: TGTGCCAGCAGGGTCCTGGGGGCCCGGGAGACCCAGTACTTC. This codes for CASRVLGARETQYF.